This T cell receptor beta chain was profiled in a study of radiotherapy plus CTLA-4 blockade in lung cancer. Study details: Across the patients, objective responses occurred in approximately 17%, and disease control in approximately 30%.

The germline V gene encodes CDR1 SGHKS and CDR2 YYEKEE (reference sequence). The CDR3 spans 18 residues. The V gene end was trimmed by 7 bases and the J gene end by 0 bases; junction bases not matched to a gene: 14. Generated by immunoSEQ multiplex PCR, the TCRdb table keeps only in-frame clones and is missing some. The sample has some 41,000 clones, about 70% seen once. This chain joins TRBV5-5 and TRBJ1-5; 9 bases agree with TRBD1. The TCR was taken from a human donor with non-small cell lung cancer who had a partial response to radiotherapy plus ipilimumab. Sample: peripheral blood, taken from a patient treated with radiotherapy plus ipilimumab. CDR3 nucleotide sequence: TGTGCCAGCTCACACGGGACAGGGCGGTGGAATAGCAATCAGCCCCAGCATTTT. Its protein is CASSHGTGRWNSNQPQHF.